A single sample is the source of the 32 T cell receptor beta chains below, sequenced in a study of sequential checkpoint blockade in melanoma. The treatment denotes: randomized to nivolumab then ipilimumab (arm A) or the reverse (arm B). The assay was immunoSEQ multiplex PCR, and TCRdb's table has in-frame clones only and misses some. The table has roughly 6,100 clones, roughly 23% seen once; the top ten hold 16%. Here the sequenced sample was tumor tissue (inferred from file names), taken from a patient given nivolumab and ipilimumab in sequence. These receptors all stem from a human donor with melanoma.

This clone was counted a few times. J is TRBJ2-3 and V is TRBV4-1; 13 bases line up with TRBD2. The germline gives CDR1 MGHRA, CDR2 YSYEKL. The CDR3 length is 16 residues. V lost 4 bases and J lost 6; bases outside the gene matches: 7. CDR3 sequence: CASSPQTSGGQDTQYF. CDR3 DNA: TGCGCCAGCAGCCCTCAGACTAGCGGGGGGCAGGATACGCAGTATTTT.

The chain combines TRBV29-1 with TRBJ2-7; 9 nucleotides line up with TRBD2. J lost 2 bases, V lost 6 bases, and 8 bases had no gene match. CDR1 SQVTM and CDR2 ANQGSEA come from the germline V gene. The CDR3 totals 14 residues. The CDR3 bases are TGCAGCGTGGGGAGGGCTAGCGGGGCCTACGAGCAGTACTTC. It codes for CSVGRASGAYEQYF.

This clone was counted only a few times. The J gene is TRBJ2-7, the V gene TRBV7-5. TRBV7-5 is an annotated pseudogene. The CDR3 consists of 15 residues. This chain's CDR3 is CASSSQVASSYEQYF. The CDR3 DNA reads TGTGCCAGCAGCTCTCAGGTAGCTAGCTCCTACGAGCAGTACTTC.

This clone occurred a few times. The gene calls are TRBV23-1 and TRBJ1-2; 7 positions agree with TRBD1. TRBV23-1 belongs to the ORF category, with a function that is uncertain. V gave up 6 bases and J gave up 1 base; unmatched junction bases: 8. The CDR3 runs 15 residues. The CDR3 DNA follows: TGCGCCAGCAGCCCCGGGACAGCTTTTAACTATGGCTACACCTTC. Amino acid sequence: CASSPGTAFNYGYTF.

This clone was detected only a few times. The chain couples TRBV11-3 to TRBJ2-7, with TRBD1 matching 8 bases. Germline V lookup: CDR1 SGHNT, CDR2 YENEEA. V was pared by 4 bases and J by 5 bases, with 10 bases of the junction left unmatched. The CDR3 covers 15 residues. CDR3 loop: CASSYRTGKINEQYF. DNA for the CDR3: TGTGCCAGCAGCTATCGGACAGGGAAAATCAACGAGCAGTACTTC.

The J gene is TRBJ2-7, the V gene TRBV5-1, with 8 bases fitting TRBD2. CDR3 length: 15 amino acids. Germline assignment: CDR1 SGHRS and CDR2 YFSETQ. With 6 bases clipped from V and 4 bases from J, the junction kept 12 bases outside the gene matches. Here the CDR3 DNA reads TGCGCCAGCAACCCCCGGGGTAGCGGGATGTACGAGCAGTACTTC. It specifies CASNPRGSGMYEQYF.

This clone came up a few times. The chain uses TRBV30 and TRBJ1-2; D gene unclear. Germline-derived CDR1 and CDR2 are GTSNPN and SVGIG (reference sequence). V was trimmed by 8 bases and J by 2 bases, leaving 15 bases between them. The CDR3 has 13 amino acids. The CDR3 DNA reads TGTGCCGGTCGAGGGTCGCTGAACTATGGCTACACCTTC. The encoded protein is CAGRGSLNYGYTF.

This clone was observed at least ten times. This chain joins TRBV11-3 and TRBJ2-7, with D tentatively TRBD2 (7 bases). The CDR3 is made up of 15 amino acids. Germline loops: CDR1 SGHNT, CDR2 YENEEA. V was clipped by 7 bases and J by 0 bases, with 16 bases between them. For the CDR3, the DNA is TGTGCCAGCAACGGGGGGTCGGGACACTCCTACGAGCAGTACTTC. It yields the protein CASNGGSGHSYEQYF. Based on the CDR3 plus reference TRBV11-3 and TRBJ2-7, the full variable domain is EAGVVQSPRYKIIEKKQPVAFWCNPISGHNTLYWYLQNLGQGPELLIRYENEEAVDDSQLPKDRFSAERLKGVDSTLKIQPAELGDSAVYLCASNGGSGHSYEQYFGPGTRLTVT.

Ten or more counts support this clone. The chain links TRBV11-3 to TRBJ2-1; 10 bases are a match to TRBD2. The CDR3 is 18 residues long. J lost 6 bases, V lost 5 bases, and 16 bases had no gene match. In germline, CDR1 is SGHNT, CDR2 YENEEA. CDR3 nucleotide sequence: TGTGCCAGCAGCCATCTGACCCCTAGCGGGAGAATTGGCAATGAGCAGTTCTTC. The encoded protein is CASSHLTPSGRIGNEQFF.

The rearrangement links TRBV18 to TRBJ2-1; D is unclear. The CDR3 is 14 residues long. Trimming left V 6 bases short and J 1 base short, with 10 bases between. CDR1 and CDR2 from the germline V gene are KGHSH and LQKENI. This CDR3 is CASSGGVSYNEQFF. As DNA, the CDR3 is TGTGCCAGCTCCGGTGGGGTTTCCTACAATGAGCAGTTCTTC.

In this sample, this clone turned up a few times. V gene TRBV25-1 combines with J gene TRBJ2-7, with D perhaps given as TRBD1 or TRBD2 (5 bases each). V lost 3 bases to trimming and J lost 6 bases, with 21 bases between them. The CDR3 spans 16 residues. From germline, CDR1 is MGHDK and CDR2 SYGVNS. The CDR3 region has the DNA TGTGCCAGCAGTGATTCGGGACGTGGGGTTGCCTCCGAGCAGTACTTC. Translated: CASSDSGRGVASEQYF.

This clone was counted ten times or more. The V gene is TRBV6-8, the J gene TRBJ1-1; D remains ambiguous. Looked up from germline, CDR1 is MNHGY and CDR2 is SAAAGT. This CDR3 region has 14 residues. With 8 bases removed from V and 1 base from J, the gap between germline ends came to 14 bases. This CDR3 is CASSREVGNTEAFF. For the CDR3, the DNA is TGTGCCAGCTCCCGGGAGGTGGGGAACACTGAAGCTTTCTTT.

This clone was seen repeatedly, ten times or more. The chain employs TRBV11-3 and TRBJ1-2, with a tentative D call TRBD1 (6 bases). The CDR3 runs to 15 residues. V was pared by 2 bases and J by 4 bases, with 14 bases between. Per germline, CDR1 SGHNT and CDR2 YENEEA. The CDR3, as DNA: TGTGCCAGCAGCTTATTTCGGGGGGGCCTCTATGGCTACACCTTC. Translated, it gives CASSLFRGGLYGYTF.

This clone was seen a handful of times. The chain has TRBV11-3 and TRBJ2-6, with D hard to call. Deletions cut 6 bases from V and 2 bases from J, with 11 bases between. Germline V lookup: CDR1 SGHNT, CDR2 YENEEA. The CDR3 spans 15 residues. CDR3 sequence reads: CASSPGDAGANVLTF. CDR3 nucleotide sequence: TGTGCCAGCAGTCCTGGAGATGCTGGGGCCAACGTCCTGACTTTC. The whole variable domain, remainder taken from reference TRBV11-3 and TRBJ2-6, is EAGVVQSPRYKIIEKKQPVAFWCNPISGHNTLYWYLQNLGQGPELLIRYENEEAVDDSQLPKDRFSAERLKGVDSTLKIQPAELGDSAVYLCASSPGDAGANVLTFGAGSRLTVL.

Ten or more counts support this clone. The chain is built from TRBV30 and TRBJ1-2; perhaps TRBD1 as D (6 bases). Germline V gene data show CDR1 as GTSNPN and CDR2 as SVGIG (reference sequence). The CDR3 totals 15 residues. V was shortened by 0 bases and J by 2 bases, with 13 bases between the two germline ends. Written as DNA, the CDR3 is TGTGCCTGGAGTGTACGGGGGGCGCAGAACTATGGCTACACCTTC. It codes for CAWSVRGAQNYGYTF.

A few counts support this clone. A far larger clone is one nucleotide away, so this likely arose from a read error. The V gene is TRBV10-2, the J gene TRBJ2-2; D remains unclear. Germline loops: CDR1 WSHSY, CDR2 SAAADI. The length of the CDR3 is 14 residues. Trimming left V 4 bases short and J 4 bases short, with 10 bases between. CDR3 protein: CASSGFGSTGELFF. CDR3 sequence (DNA): TGCGCCAGCAGTGGCTTCGGGTCCACCGGGGAGCTGTTTTTT.

This clone is large by share. The rearrangement uses TRBV11-3 and TRBJ2-1; tentatively, D is TRBD1 (5 bases). V shed 1 base and J shed 0 bases, with 13 bases lying between them. The CDR3 covers 17 residues. In germline, CDR1 is SGHNT, CDR2 YENEEA. As DNA, the CDR3 is TGTGCCAGCAGCTTAGTGAATCTGACAGTCTCCTACAATGAGCAGTTCTTC. The encoded protein is CASSLVNLTVSYNEQFF.

By share, this clone ranks as medium-sized. The chain is built from TRBV9 and TRBJ1-1; TRBD1 aligns across 7 bases. CDR3 size: 13 residues. Per germline, CDR1 SGDLS and CDR2 YYNGEE. V shed 2 bases, J shed 4 bases, and the junction held 2 bases outside the gene matches. CDR3 in amino acids: CASSVWDSTEAFF. As DNA, the CDR3 is TGTGCCAGCAGCGTTTGGGACAGCACTGAAGCTTTCTTT.

The chain joins TRBV19 to TRBJ2-1; D is ambiguous. CDR3 length: 12 amino acids. V was clipped by 5 bases and J by 6 bases, with 8 bases between them. CDR1 is LNHDA, CDR2 SQIVND, per germline (reference sequence). CDR3 loop: CASSSLGNEQFF. CDR3 coding DNA: TGTGCCAGTAGTTCACTCGGCAATGAGCAGTTCTTC.

The genes are TRBV18 and TRBJ2-4, with 7 bases that match TRBD2. CDR3 size: 13 residues. J lost 5 bases, V lost 6 bases, and 4 bases had no gene match. CDR1 is KGHSH and CDR2 is LQKENI in the germline V gene. The CDR3 is CASSLGGENIQYF. As DNA, the CDR3 is TGTGCCAGCTCTCTGGGAGGGGAAAACATTCAGTACTTC.

The gene calls are TRBV6-7 and TRBJ1-3, with D possibly matching TRBD1 (5 bases). TRBV6-7 is assigned to the ORF class and has an uncertain function. The CDR3 loop spans 16 amino acids. Trimming shortened V by 3 bases and J by 0 bases, and 12 bases separated the two germline ends. CDR3 DNA: TGTGCCAGCAGTTATTTTCAGGGCAGCTCTGGAAACACCATATATTTT. It specifies CASSYFQGSSGNTIYF.

V gene TRBV9 combines with J gene TRBJ2-1; TRBD2 agrees at 11 bases. The CDR3 has 15 amino acids. The V and J ends lost 4 bases and 8 bases, in that order; junction bases with no gene match: 8. Germline V gives CDR1 SGDLS, CDR2 YYNGEE. CDR3 loop: CASSIGTSGIDEQFF. CDR3 in DNA: TGTGCCAGCAGCATAGGGACTAGCGGTATTGATGAGCAGTTCTTC.

The chain joins TRBV11-3 to TRBJ2-7; 11 positions agree with TRBD1. CDR1 and CDR2 from the germline V gene are SGHNT and YENEEA. The V gene end was trimmed by 3 bases and the J gene end by 3 bases; junction bases not matched to a gene: 4. CDR3 length: 15 residues. The CDR3 loop is CASSFWTGGLYEQYF. The CDR3 nucleotides are TGTGCCAGCAGCTTTTGGACAGGGGGCCTCTACGAGCAGTACTTC.

This clone was counted at least ten times. V and J are TRBV6-8 and TRBJ1-3; D not certain. CDR1 is MNHGY and CDR2 is SAAAGT in the germline V gene. V lost 2 bases and J 0 bases, leaving 5 bases between the germline ends. CDR3 length equals 14 residues. CDR3: CASSYRDSGNTIYF. In DNA form, the CDR3 reads TGTGCCAGCAGTTACAGGGACTCTGGAAACACCATATATTTT.

The genes are TRBV11-3 and TRBJ1-2; D is possibly TRBD1 (6 bases). Trimming shortened V by 5 bases and J by 3 bases, and 13 bases separated the two germline ends. The length of the CDR3 is 14 residues. The germline V gene encodes CDR1 SGHNT and CDR2 YENEEA. CDR3 sequence reads: CASSAEGQHYGYTF. The CDR3 nucleotides are TGTGCCAGCAGCGCAGAAGGACAGCACTATGGCTACACCTTC.

The chain links TRBV30 to TRBJ2-4, with 10 bases that match TRBD1. CDR3 length: 16 residues. Germline assignment: CDR1 GTSNPN and CDR2 SVGIG (reference sequence). Unmatched junction bases numbered 11, after V lost 4 bases and J lost 5 bases. This CDR3 reads CAWKKPPGTGENIQYF. CDR3 DNA sequence: TGTGCCTGGAAGAAACCACCAGGGACAGGGGAAAACATTCAGTACTTC.

The rearrangement links TRBV11-3 to TRBJ1-2; D is possibly TRBD1 (5 bases). This CDR3 has 16 residues. CDR1 is SGHNT, CDR2 YENEEA, per germline. With 4 bases removed from V and 8 bases from J, the gap between germline ends came to 23 bases. In DNA form, the CDR3 reads TGTGCCAGCAGCTCCGGGACTTTTCAGGCCGAGAAAGGCTACACCTTC. It encodes CASSSGTFQAEKGYTF.

The chain combines TRBV19 with TRBJ1-2, with a possible D match to TRBD1 (5 bases). The germline V gene encodes CDR1 LNHDA and CDR2 SQIVND (reference sequence). The CDR3 is 15 amino acids. Trimming removed 4 bases from V and 4 bases from J, with 16 bases in between. CDR3 nucleotides: TGTGCCAGTAGTACCACAGGTGCCGCTCCCTATGGCTACACCTTC. Translating gives CASSTTGAAPYGYTF.

The CDR3, as DNA: TGTGCCAGTAAGAGACAGGGGTTCAATCAGCCCCAGCATTTT. Its translation: CASKRQGFNQPQHF. This chain links TRBV19 with TRBJ1-5, with TRBD1 matching over 8 bases. The CDR3 totals 14 residues. J gave up 3 bases and V 7 bases, and 5 bases lay outside the gene matches. In germline, CDR1 is LNHDA, CDR2 SQIVND (reference sequence).

This clone occurred many times. J is TRBJ2-1 and V is TRBV6-8; 14 nucleotides agree with TRBD2. Germline CDR1 is MNHGY and CDR2 is SAAAGT. This CDR3 region has 15 residues. With 5 bases clipped from V and 9 bases from J, the junction kept 6 bases outside the gene matches. The CDR3 here is CASSGGLAGASEQFF. As DNA, the CDR3 is TGTGCCAGCAGTGGGGGACTAGCGGGGGCAAGTGAGCAGTTCTTC.

A few counts support this clone. The chain links TRBV7-5 to TRBJ1-6; the D segment call TRBD1 is taken from the table without a DNA check. TRBV7-5 is a known pseudogene. This CDR3 spans 14 amino acids. CDR3: CASSWTGSNSPLHF. The CDR3 DNA follows: TGTGCCAGCAGCTGGACAGGGAGCAATTCACCCCTCCACTTT.

This clone qualifies as medium-sized. The rearrangement joins TRBV18 to TRBJ2-5; 13 nucleotides agree with TRBD2. V was clipped by 4 bases and J by 1 base; unmatched bases: 0. The CDR3 runs 15 residues. Germline loops: CDR1 KGHSH, CDR2 LQKENI. This CDR3 is CASSRLAGGQETQYF. DNA for the CDR3: TGTGCCAGCTCACGACTAGCGGGGGGCCAAGAGACCCAGTACTTC.